The clone carrying this T cell receptor (beta chain) was detected only a few times. Trimming took 5 bases from V and 3 from J, leaving 28 bases between them. This CDR3 spans 19 amino acids. Germline CDR1 reads SGHDT; CDR2 reads YYEEEE. Time point noted: patch test 1, 2 weeks after DPC sensitization. Noted treatment: therapeutic diphenylcyclopropenone sensitization with weekly scalp DPC. This specimen comes from a study of human T cells and chemical hapten exposure. In TCRdb, the RACE reads were re-called with MiXCR into one record per CDR3 protein. The sample carries 150,000 to 200,000 distinct CDR3 sequences, around 15% recorded once.

The chain recombines TRBV5-6 with TRBJ2-3, with D perhaps matching TRBD2 (6 bases). This receptor was obtained from a woman between 25 and 40 years old with alopecia areata. Some clones in this sample may be carry-over from other donors' samples. Sequencing was performed on whole blood, taken in connection with sensitization to the hapten diphenylcyclopropenone (DPC). CDR3 coding DNA: TGTGCCAGCAGGTTTGGGTTGCGACAGCCCACCCGGGGGACAGATACGCAGTATTTT. Protein product: CASRFGLRQPTRGTDTQYF.